Listed below are T cell receptor beta chains from one sample, sequenced in a study of regulatory T cells in long-lasting Graves disease. TCRdb independently ran MiXCR on the multiplex PCR reads; one entry per CDR3 protein. The sample carries 530,000 or so distinct CDR3 sequences, about 16% recorded once. These data were likewise used in another study, on T cells in Graves' hyperthyroidism and ophthalmopathy.

This specimen consisted of peripheral blood mononuclear cells (PBMCs), obtained at new diagnosis, from a patient treated with antithyroid drugs. These receptors were collected from a man aged 18 to 35 with Graves disease. The CDR3 runs from the conserved cysteine through the conserved F or W.

v_gene: TRBV6-1
CDR3aa: CATAPRGSRVAGKPYEQYF

v_gene: TRBV28
CDR3aa: CASGDRVDSPLHF

v_gene: TRBV6-1
CDR3aa: CASSRPPGLAGELFF

v_gene: TRBV18
CDR3aa: CASSPSPPASNQPQHF

v_gene: TRBV19
CDR3aa: CASSSVTGGNYGYTF

v_gene: TRBV10-2
CDR3aa: CASSERTRIQYF

v_gene: TRBV15
CDR3aa: CATSGRDRGYEQYF

v_gene: TRBV7-8
CDR3aa: CATRQASSSYNEQFF

v_gene: TRBV27
CDR3aa: CASSFAGVGNTIYF

v_gene: TRBV6-5
CDR3aa: CASSYFTGVAFF

v_gene: TRBV30
CDR3aa: CAWNPARARGYTF

v_gene: TRBV10-2
CDR3aa: CASSGEQTITYEQYF

v_gene: TRBV5-1
CDR3aa: CASSIDVGTDTQYF

v_gene: TRBV12-3/TRBV12-4
CDR3aa: CASSFGTSNEQFF

v_gene: TRBV5-1
CDR3aa: CASSLGGTSSEQFF

v_gene: TRBV9
CDR3aa: CASSVQGGTDTQYF

v_gene: TRBV5-1
CDR3aa: CASSRGQGGTDTQYF

v_gene: TRBV12-3/TRBV12-4
CDR3aa: CASRGSNQPQHF

v_gene: TRBV6-1
CDR3aa: CASSPQPGQAYTGELFF

v_gene: TRBV27
CDR3aa: CASSLLGYYEQFF

v_gene: TRBV25-1
CDR3aa: CASSESGGRNTEAFF

v_gene: TRBV5-1
CDR3aa: CASSPLTSGSYYEQYF

v_gene: TRBV29-1
CDR3aa: CSAGGLAGRSASTDTQYF

v_gene: TRBV4-1
CDR3aa: CASSLPGNNQPQHF

v_gene: TRBV5-4
CDR3aa: CASSLDAGSQYF

v_gene: TRBV9
CDR3aa: CASSVGTSGSSYEQYF

v_gene: TRBV10-3
CDR3aa: CAISPLQENTEAFF

v_gene: TRBV6-1
CDR3aa: CASRGRTGGRDGYTF

v_gene: TRBV11-1
CDR3aa: CASSRRGWASSYNEQFF

v_gene: TRBV12-3/TRBV12-4
CDR3aa: CASRSGGADSDTQYF

v_gene: TRBV10-3
CDR3aa: CAISRTAMEYEQYF

v_gene: TRBV2
CDR3aa: CASIDQNSGANVLTF

v_gene: TRBV27
CDR3aa: CASSLTGTGTNQPQHF

v_gene: TRBV20-1
CDR3aa: CSARELGQGSYNEQFF

v_gene: TRBV12-3/TRBV12-4
CDR3aa: CASSLGSGGYNEQFF

v_gene: TRBV7-2
CDR3aa: CASSLERGLAKNIQYF

v_gene: TRBV2
CDR3aa: CASRVSGSYNEQFF

v_gene: TRBV12-3/TRBV12-4
CDR3aa: CASSLWDNQPQHF

v_gene: TRBV4-1
CDR3aa: CASSHPIPGQETYEQYF

v_gene: TRBV5-6
CDR3aa: CASSPLGGRPYEQYF

v_gene: TRBV3-1
CDR3aa: CASSPMAGAGYNEQFF

v_gene: TRBV13
CDR3aa: CASSFAPGSGYTF

v_gene: TRBV7-9
CDR3aa: CASSLVSGSSYNEQFF

v_gene: TRBV6-1
CDR3aa: CASSEVARGEGAQETQYF

v_gene: TRBV28
CDR3aa: CASSDDSESGAGELFF

v_gene: TRBV18
CDR3aa: CASSGLAGGLDEQYF

v_gene: TRBV5-1
CDR3aa: CASSYDREGEQYF